This TCR beta chain was sequenced for a study of CD8+CD57+ T cells in acquired aplastic anemia. Study-level information: Quantities of DNA derived from sorted CD4+ and CD8+ cells averaged approximately 3 ug.

This clonotype has at least ten counts. Genomic DNA acted as the template from which TCR beta VDJ combination and CDR3 sequence profiling were carried out. TCRdb re-called the reads with MiXCR, one entry per CDR3 protein. The table has about 190,000 distinct CDR3 sequences, approximately 50% seen once. All sequencing subjects had displayed CD8+CD57+ cell expansion on flow cytometry. Sequences were obtained from sorted CD4+, CD8+, or CD8+CD57+ T cells (not recorded which) from PBMCs. The receptor comes from a human donor with aplastic anemia.

CDR3 region: CSVGVSLTSYEQYF. CDR3 in DNA: TGCAGCGTCGGGGTCTCGTTAACATCCTACGAGCAGTACTTC. V is TRBV20-1 and J is TRBJ2-7, with a weak D call TRBD2 (5 bases). Germline V gene lookup returns CDR1 DFQATT and CDR2 SNEGSKA (reference sequence). The CDR3 is 14 residues long.